This entry lists 32 T cell receptor beta chains sequenced from one sample in a study of blood T cells in healthy people across ages. Through a sample-barcoded 5' primer and a J-beta primer mix, a second PCR was run for roughly 7 to 11 cycles. TCRdb re-called the 5' RACE reads through MiXCR, storing one row per CDR3 protein. The table lists about 720,000 distinct CDR3 sequences, 22% of them singletons. Material: blood. The receptors shown here come from a man between 65 and 79 years old in good health.

This clonotype has a count of ten or more. This chain connects TRBV20-1 to TRBJ2-1; 13 bases map to TRBD2. Germline loops: CDR1 DFQATT, CDR2 SNEGSKA (reference sequence). V shed 6 bases, J shed 7 bases, and the junction held 6 bases outside the gene matches. The CDR3 length is 14 residues. The DNA of the CDR3 is TGCAGTGCAAGGACTAGCGGGGGTGGAAATGAGCAGTTCTTC. This codes for CSARTSGGGNEQFF.

The chain carries TRBV9 and TRBJ1-5; D possibly corresponds to TRBD1 (5 bases). This CDR3 spans 16 amino acids. Deletions cut 5 bases from V and 0 bases from J, with 15 bases between. Germline CDR1 reads SGDLS; CDR2 reads YYNGEE. The CDR3 spells CASRPAWGNSNQPQHF. The CDR3 bases are TGTGCCAGCAGACCAGCGTGGGGGAATAGCAATCAGCCCCAGCATTTT.

This clonotype was counted between two and nine times. The rearrangement joins TRBV3-1 to TRBJ1-6; tentative D call: TRBD1 (5 bases). The germline V gene has CDR1 LGHDT and CDR2 YNNKEL (reference sequence). The CDR3 has 14 amino acids. Deletions cut 4 bases from V and 8 bases from J, with 12 bases between. The CDR3 region is CASSRTNGYSPLHF. Written as DNA, the CDR3 is TGTGCCAGCAGCCGGACAAACGGGTATTCACCCCTCCACTTT.

The rearrangement uses TRBV14 and TRBJ2-3; 9 bases are a match to TRBD2. V lost 1 base to trimming and J lost 1 base; unmatched junction nucleotides: 15. Germline assignment: CDR1 SGHDN and CDR2 FVKESK. CDR3 length: 20 residues. DNA of the CDR3: TGTGCCAGCAGCCAAGGGCCCTCCAGCGGGGGGTCTTATCGCACAGATACGCAGTATTTT. Translated: CASSQGPSSGGSYRTDTQYF. Full variable domain (rest looked up from reference TRBV14 and TRBJ2-3): EAGVTQFPSHSVIEKGQTVTLRCDPISGHDNLYWYRRVMGKEIKFLLHFVKESKQDESGMPNNRFLAERTGGTYSTLKVQPAELEDSGVYFCASSQGPSSGGSYRTDTQYFGPGTRLTVL.

This clonotype was seen only a few times. V usage is TRBV29-1 and J usage is TRBJ1-2, with D tentatively TRBD1 (5 bases). The CDR3 is made up of 11 amino acids. V was clipped by 7 bases and J by 8 bases, with 14 bases between them. CDR1 and CDR2 from the germline V gene are SQVTM and ANQGSEA. This chain's CDR3 is CSGGLGRGYTF. The CDR3 nucleotides are TGCAGCGGGGGGTTAGGAAGAGGCTACACCTTC.

The chain recombines TRBV7-2 with TRBJ2-3; D is unclear. CDR1 and CDR2 (germline): SGHTA, FQGNSA. Trimming removed 5 bases at V and 0 bases at J, with 12 bases between. The CDR3 loop spans 15 amino acids. The chain's CDR3 is CASSVPTPSTDTQYF. The CDR3, as DNA: TGTGCCAGCAGCGTGCCGACTCCTAGCACAGATACGCAGTATTTT. Full variable domain (missing parts from reference TRBV7-2 and TRBJ2-3): GAGVSQSPSNKVTEKGKDVELRCDPISGHTALYWYRQSLGQGLEFLIYFQGNSAPDKSGLPSDRFSAERTGGSVSTLTIQRTQQEDSAVYLCASSVPTPSTDTQYFGPGTRLTVL.

The chain employs TRBV4-1 and TRBJ2-5; 8 positions match TRBD2. V was pared by 5 bases and J by 1 base, with 12 bases of the junction left unmatched. Germline values: CDR1 MGHRA, CDR2 YSYEKL. The CDR3 length is 17 residues. In DNA form, the CDR3 reads TGCGCCAGCAGCTCCTTCGGGGGGGCCCCCAGCCAAGAGACCCAGTACTTC. The encoded protein is CASSSFGGAPSQETQYF.

A note on this clonotype: Sequence at one end of the junction differs from germline and may be a read error. The chain employs TRBV10-3 and TRBJ2-6; D possibly matches TRBD1 or TRBD2 (5 bases each). Germline CDR1 ENHRY, CDR2 SYGVKD. There are 20 residues in the CDR3. In DNA form, the CDR3 reads TGTGCCATCAGTGAGTGGGACCGAAGCAACCCGGGTTCTGGGGACAACGTCCTGACTTTC. This sequence encodes CAISEWDRSNPGSGDNVLTF.

The chain has TRBV20-1 and TRBJ1-1; possible D gene TRBD1, 6 bases. Trimming cost V 5 bases and J 3 bases, with 19 bases left between them. This CDR3 comprises 15 residues. Looked up from germline, CDR1 is DFQATT and CDR2 is SNEGSKA (reference sequence). CDR3 bases: TGCAGTGCTGGTTGGAGGGGGGGCGCCGACACTGAAGCTTTCTTT. Translation: CSAGWRGGADTEAFF.

The chain couples TRBV3-1 to TRBJ1-2; tentative D call: TRBD1 (6 bases). Germline CDR1 and CDR2: LGHDT and YNNKEL (reference sequence). Trimming took 0 bases from V and 7 from J, leaving 12 bases between them. The CDR3 contains 14 residues. CDR3 nucleotides: TGTGCCAGCAGCCAAGAACAGGGTCTGGGTGGCTACACCTTC. Protein sequence: CASSQEQGLGGYTF.

This clonotype was seen only a few times. This chain joins TRBV20-1 and TRBJ1-2; the D is unclear. There are 15 residues in the CDR3. Germline CDR1 is DFQATT and CDR2 is SNEGSKA (reference sequence). The germline V and J ends were trimmed by 0 bases and 3 bases, with 14 bases remaining between them. CDR3 DNA: TGCAGTGCTAGAGATATGTCTGCCTCCCACTATGGCTACACCTTC. Residues: CSARDMSASHYGYTF.

This clonotype was observed a handful of times. The chain uses TRBV24-1 and TRBJ2-1, with D possibly being TRBD2 (6 bases). Trimming removed 0 bases at V and 8 bases at J, with 7 bases between. The length of the CDR3 is 13 residues. Germline assignment: CDR1 KGHDR and CDR2 SFDVKD. The CDR3: CATSDLAGYEQFF. Here the CDR3 DNA reads TGTGCCACCAGTGATTTGGCGGGGTATGAGCAGTTCTTC.

The CDR3 loop is CASHRRNSYNEQFF. The CDR3 bases are TGTGCCAGCCACCGACGCAACTCCTACAATGAGCAGTTCTTC. V gene TRBV12-3 or TRBV12-4 combines with J gene TRBJ2-1; D call uncertain. Trimming cost V 8 bases and J 0 bases, with 11 bases left between them. The CDR3 has 14 residues.

CDR3 in amino acids: CASQDGLTDTQYF. CDR3 in DNA: TGTGCCTCTCAGGACGGCCTCACAGATACGCAGTATTTT. V usage is TRBV10-3 and J usage is TRBJ2-3; the D is unclear. The germline V and J ends were trimmed by 11 bases and 2 bases, with 14 bases remaining between them. In germline, CDR1 is ENHRY, CDR2 SYGVKD. The CDR3 length is 13 residues.

The rearrangement links TRBV5-1 to TRBJ2-5, with 11 bases that match TRBD2. J gave up 7 bases and V 4 bases, and 6 bases lay outside the gene matches. Germline CDR1 reads SGHRS; CDR2 reads YFSETQ. This CDR3 spans 14 amino acids. The CDR3 region has the DNA TGCGCCAGCAGCCTTAGCGGGGGGGCGGTGACCCAGTACTTC. Its translation is CASSLSGGAVTQYF.

The rearrangement joins TRBV29-1 to TRBJ2-3, with TRBD2 matching over 11 bases. CDR1 and CDR2 (germline): SQVTM, ANQGSEA. The trim removed 8 bases at V and 2 bases at J, leaving 6 bases unmatched. CDR3 length: 14 residues. The CDR3 DNA follows: TGCAGCCATAGCGGGGGGGGATTCACAGATACGCAGTATTTT. As protein: CSHSGGGFTDTQYF.

Ten or more counts support this clonotype. V gene TRBV27 combines with J gene TRBJ1-6; 8 bases match TRBD1. The CDR3 spans 16 residues. Germline V gene data show CDR1 as MNHEY and CDR2 as SMNVEV (reference sequence). V was clipped by 4 bases and J by 7 bases; unmatched bases: 9. DNA of the CDR3: TGTGCCAGCAGTTGGGGACCAGGGGGCTTCAATTCACCCCTCCACTTT. This gives the protein CASSWGPGGFNSPLHF.

This clonotype was observed a few times. The chain joins TRBV7-9 to TRBJ1-2; weak D call: TRBD1 (5 bases). The CDR3 runs to 17 residues. Trimming shortened V by 2 bases and J by 0 bases, and 16 bases separated the two germline ends. Germline lookup yields CDR1 SEHNR and CDR2 FQNEAQ (reference sequence). The CDR3 bases are TGTGCCAGCAGCTTATCCGGGGCCTACCATCCTAACTATGGCTACACCTTC. Translating gives CASSLSGAYHPNYGYTF.

A few counts support this clonotype. The chain recombines TRBV3-1 with TRBJ2-4; maybe TRBD1 (6 bases). CDR3 length equals 15 residues. The germline CDR1 and CDR2 sequences are LGHDT and YNNKEL (reference sequence). V lost 3 bases, J lost 9 bases, and 18 bases lay in between. The CDR3 reads CASSHLPGHPAIQYF. The CDR3 DNA sequence: TGTGCCAGCAGCCATCTCCCGGGACATCCGGCCATTCAGTACTTC.

This clonotype has at least ten counts. This chain connects TRBV6-2 or TRBV6-3 to TRBJ2-1, with 10 bases identical to TRBD2. Trimming cost V 2 bases and J 6 bases; bases outside gene matches: 7. The CDR3 has 16 residues. Germline lookup yields CDR1 MNHEY and CDR2 SVGEGT. The CDR3 region is CASSYVSRTSGNEQFF. The CDR3 nucleotides read TGTGCCAGCAGTTACGTCTCGAGGACTAGCGGCAATGAGCAGTTCTTC.

The chain employs TRBV20-1 and TRBJ2-1, with D uncertain. The CDR3 is made up of 16 amino acids. Trimming removed 0 bases at V and 2 bases at J, with 14 bases between. CDR1 DFQATT and CDR2 SNEGSKA come from the germline V gene (reference sequence). CDR3 DNA sequence: TGCAGTGCTAGAGATCCGGCGAAGACGGCCTACAATGAGCAGTTCTTC. This encodes CSARDPAKTAYNEQFF.

The table lists this clonotype with a few counts. A read error may produce the germline difference seen at one junction end. The chain employs TRBV4-3 and TRBJ2-3; 8 bases are a match to TRBD1. Germline-derived CDR1 and CDR2 are LGHNA and YSLEER. This CDR3 is built from 15 residues. CDR3 sequence (DNA): TGCACCAGCAGCCCCATGCAGGGGGCCACTGATACGCAGTATTTT. Amino acids: CTSSPMQGATDTQYF.

This clonotype was found many times. This chain uses TRBV7-6 with TRBJ2-1; 8 positions agree with TRBD2. The germline V gene has CDR1 SGHVS and CDR2 FNYEAQ. The length of the CDR3 is 14 residues. V gave up 0 bases and J gave up 6 bases; unmatched junction bases: 1. The CDR3, as DNA: TGTGCCAGCAGCTTAGCAGCGGGGGCCAATGAGCAGTTCTTC. Amino acids: CASSLAAGANEQFF.

This clonotype was observed a few times. The rearrangement links TRBV9 to TRBJ2-5; possibly TRBD1 for D (6 bases). Trimming took off 3 bases at V and 0 bases at J, with 12 bases between the two ends. Germline CDR1 is SGDLS and CDR2 is YYNGEE. This CDR3 is 15 amino acids long. The CDR3 coding sequence is TGTGCCAGCAGCGATAGAGGGGGAAACCAAGAGACCCAGTACTTC. This translates into CASSDRGGNQETQYF.

The chain couples TRBV20-1 to TRBJ1-2, with D hard to call. V lost 1 base and J lost 8, with 11 bases in between. The V gene's germline CDR1 is DFQATT and CDR2 SNEGSKA (reference sequence). This CDR3 spans 12 amino acids. The chain's CDR3 is CSARGPSRGYTF. The CDR3 DNA is TGCAGTGCTAGAGGGCCGTCGAGGGGCTACACCTTC.

This clonotype is classed as medium-sized (0.01 to 0.1%). This chain links TRBV4-2 with TRBJ1-2; D is undetermined. Looked up from germline, CDR1 is LGHNA and CDR2 is YNFKEQ. This CDR3 is built from 15 residues. Between the trimmed V and J ends, which lost 1 base and 1 base, there was a span of 10 bases. CDR3 amino acids: CASSQASAVNYGYTF. Written as DNA, the CDR3 is TGTGCCAGCAGCCAAGCTTCGGCGGTTAACTATGGCTACACCTTC.

Of note for this clonotype: A much larger clonotype is one base distant, so this may be a read error. The V call is TRBV10-3, the J call TRBJ2-3; D is undetermined. From germline, CDR1 is ENHRY and CDR2 SYGVKD. The CDR3 totals 16 residues. V lost 10 bases, J lost 0 bases, and 20 bases lay in between. CDR3 amino acids: CATRKEGTTSTDTQYF. The CDR3 DNA sequence: TGTGCCACCAGAAAGGAAGGTACCACTAGCACAGATACGCAGTATTTT.

This clonotype has just a few counts. One end of the junction does not line up with germline, which may come from a read error. The V gene is TRBV12-3 or TRBV12-4, the J gene TRBJ2-5, with D uncertain. The CDR3 has 11 residues. The CDR3: CASSLYETQHF. The CDR3 coding sequence is TGTGCCAGCAGTTTATATGAGACCCAGCACTTC.

This clonotype was detected only a few times. This sequence joins TRBV6-5 and TRBJ2-3, with 10 positions matching TRBD2. After removal of 0 bases from V and 6 bases from J, the junction contained 6 bases not matched to a gene. From germline, CDR1 is MNHEY and CDR2 SVGAGI. CDR3 length equals 16 residues. In DNA, the CDR3 is TGTGCCAGCAGTTACTCGATAGCGGGAGGTCGGGATACGCAGTATTTT. Translation gives CASSYSIAGGRDTQYF.

This clonotype was counted between two and nine times. J is TRBJ2-7 and V is TRBV12-3 or TRBV12-4, with 9 bases that match TRBD2. The CDR3 contains 16 residues. V shed 1 base and J 1 base; nucleotides not matched to a gene: 5. In nucleotides, the CDR3 is TGTGCCAGCAGTTTAGGTTCTAGCGGGGATTCCTACGAGCAGTACTTC. Encoded protein: CASSLGSSGDSYEQYF.

The table lists this clonotype with a few counts. The rearrangement links TRBV4-3 to TRBJ1-2; 9 positions agree with TRBD1. V lost 2 bases and J lost 5; bases outside the gene matches: 9. The V gene's germline CDR1 is LGHNA and CDR2 YSLEER. The CDR3 loop spans 16 amino acids. CDR3 sequence reads: CASSQLGTGGAYGYTF. Written as DNA, the CDR3 is TGCGCCAGCAGCCAACTAGGAACAGGGGGCGCTTATGGCTACACCTTC.

This chain links TRBV9 with TRBJ2-3; D uncertain. Germline lookup yields CDR1 SGDLS and CDR2 YYNGEE. Trimming stripped 0 bases from V and 4 bases from J, with 12 bases between. This CDR3 region has 15 residues. This CDR3 reads CASSVVGLQADTQYF. The CDR3 DNA reads TGTGCCAGCAGCGTAGTTGGCCTCCAGGCAGATACGCAGTATTTT.